The next 27 T cell receptor beta chains were all read from a single sample in a study of blood T cell repertoires in COVID-19. TCRdb keeps only in-frame clones here, not all; method: immunoSEQ multiplex PCR. The sample has roughly 68,000 clones, more than 70% seen once. The sample was PBMCs or T cells enriched from blood (not recorded which). The receptors here all came from a woman in her thirties or forties who had recovered from COVID-19.

The chain uses TRBV6-6 and TRBJ1-2; the D gene is possibly TRBD1 (6 bases). Trimming pared 6 bases from V and 2 bases from J, leaving 16 bases between. The length of the CDR3 is 15 residues. Germline V gives CDR1 MNHNY, CDR2 SVGAGI (reference sequence). The CDR3 loop is CASSSQGQTNYGYTF. CDR3 bases: TGTGCCAGCAGCTCCCAGGGACAAACAAACTATGGCTACACCTTC.

V and J are TRBV5-1 and TRBJ1-2, with 9 bases fitting TRBD1. CDR1 SGHRS and CDR2 YFSETQ come from the germline V gene. This CDR3 has 14 amino acids. The V and J ends lost 1 base and 7 bases, in that order; junction bases with no gene match: 5. The chain's CDR3 is CASSLTGQGSGYTF. The CDR3 nucleotides read TGCGCCAGCAGCTTGACCGGACAGGGGTCTGGCTACACCTTC. Complete variable domain (other parts from reference TRBV5-1 and TRBJ1-2): KAGVTQTPRYLIKTRGQQVTLSCSPISGHRSVSWYQQTPGQGLQFLFEYFSETQRNKGNFPGRFSGRQFSNSRSEMNVSTLELGDSALYLCASSLTGQGSGYTFGSGTRLTVV.

The V and J genes are TRBV11-3 and TRBJ2-7, with D tentatively TRBD1 (6 bases). The CDR3 totals 15 residues. V was cut by 2 bases and J by 6 bases, with 17 bases left in between. Germline CDR1 reads SGHNT; CDR2 reads YENEEA. The CDR3 protein is CASSLFQGLISEQYF. The CDR3, as DNA: TGTGCCAGCAGCTTATTCCAGGGGCTCATTTCCGAGCAGTACTTC.

This chain joins TRBV3-1 (or the pseudogene TRBV3-2) and TRBJ1-3, with 10 nucleotides matching TRBD1. The germline CDR1 and CDR2 sequences are LGHDT and YNNKEL (reference sequence). This CDR3 spans 16 amino acids. V lost 0 bases, J lost 7 bases, and 6 bases stayed unmatched. The CDR3 coding sequence is TGTGCCAGCAGCCAAGAAAGGGACAGGGGATGGAACACCATATATTTT. The encoded protein is CASSQERDRGWNTIYF.

The chain employs TRBV2 and TRBJ1-6; D is unresolved. Germline-derived CDR1 and CDR2 are SNHLY and FYNNEI. CDR3 length equals 13 residues. The ends were cut back, 4 bases at V and 10 bases at J, with 11 bases in the middle. CDR3 DNA sequence: TGTGCCAGCAGTGGCAGTTGGCCATCACCCCTCCACTTT. This sequence encodes CASSGSWPSPLHF.

V and J are TRBV29-1 and TRBJ2-5; 9 bases align to TRBD1. From germline, CDR1 is SQVTM and CDR2 ANQGSEA. The CDR3 is 13 residues long. V lost 6 bases, J lost 2 bases, and 4 bases stayed unmatched. This chain's CDR3 is CSVKGTGQETQYF. The CDR3 nucleotides are TGCAGCGTAAAAGGGACAGGGCAAGAGACCCAGTACTTC.

The gene calls are TRBV9 and TRBJ2-2; 11 bases map to TRBD2. The CDR3 runs to 15 residues. CDR1 and CDR2 (germline): SGDLS, YYNGEE. After removal of 2 bases from V and 6 bases from J, the junction contained 3 bases not matched to a gene. The CDR3 DNA sequence: TGTGCCAGCAGCGTGACTAGCGGGGCTGCCGGGGAGCTGTTTTTT. It yields the protein CASSVTSGAAGELFF.

The chain uses TRBV5-4 and TRBJ2-7; 7 bases align to TRBD2. This CDR3 has 14 amino acids. V was pared by 4 bases and J by 0 bases, with 4 bases of the junction left unmatched. Germline V gives CDR1 SGHNT, CDR2 YYREEE (reference sequence). The CDR3 here is CASSPGTNSYEQYF. The CDR3 nucleotides are TGTGCCAGCAGCCCCGGGACTAACTCCTACGAGCAGTACTTC.

CDR3 in DNA: TGTGCCAGCAGCACAGGGTTAGGCAATCAGCCCCAGCATTTT. This gives the protein CASSTGLGNQPQHF. V usage is TRBV6-5 and J usage is TRBJ1-5; D perhaps matches TRBD1 (6 bases). Germline CDR1 reads MNHEY; CDR2 reads SVGAGI. Trimming shortened V by 6 bases and J by 2 bases, and 11 bases separated the two germline ends. This CDR3 comprises 14 residues.

This clone appeared once. This chain uses TRBV7-6 with TRBJ1-6, with 7 bases matching TRBD1. Germline V gene data show CDR1 as SGHVS and CDR2 as FNYEAQ. V was clipped by 1 base and J by 6 bases; unmatched bases: 3. The CDR3 runs to 15 residues. The CDR3 protein is CASSLGDSLNSPLHF. The CDR3 bases are TGTGCCAGCAGCTTAGGGGACAGCCTTAATTCACCCCTCCACTTT. Looking up the rest from reference TRBV7-6 and TRBJ1-6 gives the full variable domain: GAGVSQSPRYKVTKRGQDVALRCDPISGHVSLYWYRQALGQGPEFLTYFNYEAQQDKSGLPNDRFSAERPEGSISTLTIQRTEQRDSAMYRCASSLGDSLNSPLHFGNGTRLTVT.

The chain joins TRBV2 to TRBJ2-3, with 12 bases lining up with TRBD2. Per germline, CDR1 SNHLY and CDR2 FYNNEI. V lost 8 bases and J lost 5; bases outside the gene matches: 8. CDR3 length: 15 residues. CDR3 bases: TGTGCCAGCCGGCTAGCGGGGGGGCTGGGAGATACGCAGTATTTT. It specifies CASRLAGGLGDTQYF.

The chain has TRBV27 and TRBJ2-2, with 8 bases matching TRBD2. Germline CDR1 MNHEY, CDR2 SMNVEV (reference sequence). V lost 6 bases, J lost 5 bases, and 11 bases stayed unmatched. This CDR3 spans 16 amino acids. CDR3 nucleotides: TGTGCCAGCAGCCCTAGTGGGACTAGGTGGACCGGGGAGCTGTTTTTT. Amino acids: CASSPSGTRWTGELFF.

This clone has a single count. J is TRBJ1-2 and V is TRBV25-1; a weak D match, TRBD1 (5 bases). Trimming removed 3 bases from V and 5 bases from J, with 16 bases in between. This CDR3 comprises 15 residues. From germline, CDR1 is MGHDK and CDR2 SYGVNS. This CDR3 reads CASSDLPGDLYGYTF. CDR3 in DNA: TGTGCCAGCAGTGATCTTCCGGGGGACCTATATGGCTACACCTTC.

The rearrangement links TRBV5-1 to TRBJ1-5; 10 positions match TRBD1. Germline V lookup: CDR1 SGHRS, CDR2 YFSETQ. The CDR3 runs 16 residues. Unmatched junction bases numbered 9, after V lost 4 bases and J lost 5 bases. CDR3 DNA sequence: TGCGCCAGCAGCGCCCGACCCGGGACAGGGGATCAGCCCCAGCATTTT. Protein sequence: CASSARPGTGDQPQHF.

V usage is TRBV6-5 and J usage is TRBJ1-6; 8 nucleotides line up with TRBD1. This CDR3 comprises 15 residues. Germline CDR1 and CDR2: MNHEY and SVGAGI. After removal of 5 bases from V and 7 bases from J, the junction contained 7 bases not matched to a gene. The CDR3 sequence: CASSPNRGRNSPLHF. Written as DNA, the CDR3 is TGTGCCAGCAGTCCGAACAGGGGGAGAAATTCACCCCTCCACTTT.

J is TRBJ1-4 and V is TRBV5-1, with D unresolved. The V end was cut by 2 bases, the J end by 7 bases, with 15 bases between. Germline loops: CDR1 SGHRS, CDR2 YFSETQ. The length of the CDR3 is 15 residues. As DNA, the CDR3 is TGCGCCAGCAGCTTCAAAAGGGAGATCGGTGAAAAACTGTTTTTT. This codes for CASSFKREIGEKLFF.

V usage is TRBV5-1 and J usage is TRBJ2-7, with D perhaps matching TRBD1 (6 bases). V gave up 0 bases and J gave up 3 bases, with 10 bases separating them. The CDR3 is 14 amino acids. Germline loops: CDR1 SGHRS, CDR2 YFSETQ. The CDR3 sequence: CASSLGLDSYEQYF. CDR3 DNA: TGCGCCAGCAGCTTGGGGTTGGACAGCTACGAGCAGTACTTC.

This clone was observed a single time. The junction departs from the called germline gene at one end, perhaps through a read error. J is TRBJ2-6 and V is TRBV6-1; D remains ambiguous. Germline CDR1 is MNHNS and CDR2 is SASEGT. This CDR3 has 16 amino acids. In DNA form, the CDR3 reads TGTGCCAGCAGTCAAGCCCAGGCCAGAGGGGCCAACGTCCTGACTTTC. It yields the protein CASSQAQARGANVLTF.

V and J are TRBV4-2 and TRBJ1-2; tentatively, D is TRBD1 (5 bases). CDR1 and CDR2 (germline): LGHNA, YNFKEQ. The V end lost 0 bases, the J end lost 4 bases, and 21 bases lay between the germline ends. The CDR3 is made up of 18 amino acids. The CDR3 here is CASSQDLGIRREGYGYTF. The CDR3 DNA reads TGTGCCAGCAGCCAAGATCTTGGGATCCGCAGGGAAGGCTATGGCTACACCTTC.

The gene calls are TRBV24-1 and TRBJ1-5; perhaps TRBD1 as D (6 bases). Trimming removed 10 bases at V and 4 bases at J, with 16 bases between. CDR3 length: 14 residues. The V gene's germline CDR1 is KGHDR and CDR2 SFDVKD. In DNA, the CDR3 is TGTGCCACGGCAACAGGGCTTGGGAATCAGCCCCAGCATTTT. Protein: CATATGLGNQPQHF.

The V and J genes are TRBV11-3 and TRBJ2-7; TRBD1 might be the D (6 bases). Germline V gene sequence: CDR1 SGHNT, CDR2 YENEEA. The CDR3 totals 17 residues. V was pared by 2 bases and J by 2 bases, with 19 bases between. The DNA of the CDR3 is TGTGCCAGCAGCTTAACAGGGACCCTATCGCTCGCCTACGAGCAGTACTTC. This translates into CASSLTGTLSLAYEQYF.

This clone has a single count. J is TRBJ1-2 and V is TRBV5-5; D unclear. The CDR3 extends over 14 amino acids. Per the germline V gene, CDR1 is SGHKS and CDR2 is YYEKEE (reference sequence). V shed 0 bases and J shed 5 bases, with 11 bases lying between them. CDR3 amino acids: CASSLDETGYGYTF. In DNA, the CDR3 is TGTGCCAGCAGCTTGGATGAAACGGGGTATGGCTACACCTTC.

The genes are TRBV2 and TRBJ1-2; 8 nucleotides agree with TRBD1. This CDR3 contains 13 residues. V shed 7 bases, J shed 6 bases, and the junction held 7 bases outside the gene matches. Germline V lookup: CDR1 SNHLY, CDR2 FYNNEI. The CDR3, as DNA: TGTGCCAGCATAGAGGACAGGGTGCATGGCTACACCTTC. Translating gives CASIEDRVHGYTF. Looking up the rest from reference TRBV2 and TRBJ1-2 gives the full variable domain: EPEVTQTPSHQVTQMGQEVILRCVPISNHLYFYWYRQILGQKVEFLVSFYNNEISEKSEIFDDQFSVERPDGSNFTLKIRSTKLEDSAMYFCASIEDRVHGYTFGSGTRLTVV.

V and J are TRBV11-2 and TRBJ2-1; 8 nucleotides line up with TRBD2. This CDR3 region has 15 residues. CDR1 is SGHAT, CDR2 FQNNGV, per germline. J was trimmed by 5 bases and V by 3 bases; bases with no gene match: 6. The CDR3 loop is CASSFRGGADNEQFF. The CDR3 nucleotides read TGTGCCAGCAGCTTCCGGGGGGGGGCCGACAATGAGCAGTTCTTC.

V and J are TRBV6-5 and TRBJ1-2; TRBD1 aligns across 8 bases. This CDR3 region has 15 residues. J was trimmed by 1 base and V by 5 bases; bases with no gene match: 6. Per the germline V gene, CDR1 is MNHEY and CDR2 is SVGAGI. The CDR3 coding sequence is TGTGCCAGCAGTCGACAGGGGATCGATAACTATGGCTACACCTTC. The encoded protein is CASSRQGIDNYGYTF.

This chain joins TRBV27 and TRBJ2-7, with 8 bases lining up with TRBD1. There are 14 residues in the CDR3. Losses at the gene ends were 5 bases for V and 4 bases for J; bases not matched to a gene: 7. In germline, CDR1 is MNHEY, CDR2 SMNVEV (reference sequence). CDR3 sequence: CASSPRTGKYEQYF. As DNA, the CDR3 is TGTGCCAGCAGTCCCAGGACAGGGAAGTACGAGCAGTACTTC.

V and J are TRBV4-1 and TRBJ2-1, with D perhaps TRBD2 (5 bases). The CDR3 consists of 20 residues. The V and J ends lost 4 bases and 6 bases respectively, with 31 bases between them. Per germline, CDR1 MGHRA and CDR2 YSYEKL. CDR3 in DNA: TGCGCCAGCAGCCCAAGCGATAAAATATCCGGGATACTCGCCGGCAATGAGCAGTTCTTC. Its protein is CASSPSDKISGILAGNEQFF.